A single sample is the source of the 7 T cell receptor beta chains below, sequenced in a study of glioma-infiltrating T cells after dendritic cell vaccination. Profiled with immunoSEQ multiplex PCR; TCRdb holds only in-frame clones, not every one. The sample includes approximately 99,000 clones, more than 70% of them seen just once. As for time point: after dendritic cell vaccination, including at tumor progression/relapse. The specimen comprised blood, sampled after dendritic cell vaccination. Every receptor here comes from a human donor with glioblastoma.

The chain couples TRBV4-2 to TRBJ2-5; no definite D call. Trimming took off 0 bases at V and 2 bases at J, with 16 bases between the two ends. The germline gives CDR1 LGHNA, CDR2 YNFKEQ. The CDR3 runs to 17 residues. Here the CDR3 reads CASSQESTAPSQETQYF. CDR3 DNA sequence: TGTGCCAGCAGCCAAGAAAGCACAGCCCCCTCTCAAGAGACCCAGTACTTC.

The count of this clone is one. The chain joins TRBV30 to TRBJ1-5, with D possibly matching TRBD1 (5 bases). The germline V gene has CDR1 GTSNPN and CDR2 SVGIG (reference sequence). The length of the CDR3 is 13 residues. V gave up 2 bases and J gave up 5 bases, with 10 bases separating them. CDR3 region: CAWSSGPHQPQHF. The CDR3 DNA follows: TGTGCCTGGAGTTCAGGGCCCCATCAGCCCCAGCATTTT.

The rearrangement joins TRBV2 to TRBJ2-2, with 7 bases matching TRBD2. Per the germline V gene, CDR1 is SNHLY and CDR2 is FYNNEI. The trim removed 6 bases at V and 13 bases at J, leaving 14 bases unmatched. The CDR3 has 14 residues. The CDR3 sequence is CASSPLGGSSGLFF. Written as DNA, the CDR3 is TGTGCCAGCAGCCCTTTGGGGGGGTCCTCAGGGCTGTTTTTT.

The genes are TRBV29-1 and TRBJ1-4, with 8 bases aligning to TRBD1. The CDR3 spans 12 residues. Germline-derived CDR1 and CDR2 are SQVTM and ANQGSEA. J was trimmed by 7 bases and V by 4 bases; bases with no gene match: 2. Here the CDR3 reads CSVGGTGEKLFF. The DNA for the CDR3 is TGCAGCGTTGGGGGGACAGGTGAAAAACTGTTTTTT.

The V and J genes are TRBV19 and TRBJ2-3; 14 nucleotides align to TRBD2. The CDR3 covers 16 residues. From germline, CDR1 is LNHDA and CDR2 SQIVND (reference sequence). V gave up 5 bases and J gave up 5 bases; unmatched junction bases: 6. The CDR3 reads CASSSGLAGGVDTQYF. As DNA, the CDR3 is TGTGCCAGTAGTTCTGGACTAGCGGGAGGTGTAGATACGCAGTATTTT.

The CDR3 DNA follows: TGTGCCAGCAGTCCGGGGGTGGGACGGACCCAAGAGACCCAGTACTTC. Translated: CASSPGVGRTQETQYF. This chain links TRBV2 with TRBJ2-5; perhaps TRBD2 as D (6 bases). CDR3 length: 16 amino acids. CDR1 and CDR2 from the germline V gene are SNHLY and FYNNEI. V shed 5 bases and J shed 1 base, with 17 bases lying between them.

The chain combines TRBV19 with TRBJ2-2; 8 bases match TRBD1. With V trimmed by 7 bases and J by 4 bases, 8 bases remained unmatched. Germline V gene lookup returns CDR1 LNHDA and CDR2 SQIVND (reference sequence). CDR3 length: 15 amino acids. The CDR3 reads CASTTDRDSTGELFF. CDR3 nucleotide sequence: TGTGCCAGTACTACGGACAGGGATAGCACCGGGGAGCTGTTTTTT.